These 31 T cell receptor beta chains were sequenced from one sample in a study of blood T cell repertoires in COVID-19. Produced via immunoSEQ multiplex PCR; TCRdb's table is partial and in-frame only. This table has about 180,000 clones, about 81% appearing once. Sequences were obtained from peripheral blood. Receptor source: a woman aged 65 to 85 with acute or convalescent COVID-19.

J is TRBJ1-4 and V is TRBV6-6, with TRBD1 as a possible D gene (5 bases). V dropped 5 bases and J dropped 4 bases, with 14 bases sitting between them. The germline CDR1 and CDR2 sequences are MNHNY and SVGAGI (reference sequence). The CDR3 is 15 residues long. The CDR3 region is CASSSTGDYNEKLFF. DNA of the CDR3: TGTGCCAGCAGTAGTACGGGGGACTATAATGAAAAACTGTTTTTT.

The chain has TRBV5-4 and TRBJ2-4; D call uncertain. This CDR3 is 15 amino acids long. With 0 bases removed from V and 7 bases from J, the gap between germline ends came to 14 bases. Germline V gene data show CDR1 as SGHNT and CDR2 as YYREEE (reference sequence). The CDR3 DNA is TGTGCCAGCAGCTTGGACCAATCCGACTTGAACATTCAGTACTTC. Translation: CASSLDQSDLNIQYF.

CDR3 coding DNA: TGTGCCATCAGTATCAGGGGTGGCGGGGAGCTGTTTTTT. It specifies CAISIRGGGELFF. The V call is TRBV10-3, the J call TRBJ2-2, with D perhaps TRBD1 (6 bases). The CDR3 length is 13 residues. Germline CDR1 reads ENHRY; CDR2 reads SYGVKD. Trimming shortened V by 5 bases and J by 7 bases, and 11 bases separated the two germline ends.

This chain uses TRBV7-2 with TRBJ2-1; D is ambiguous. V lost 4 bases and J lost 4, with 11 bases in between. Germline V CDR1 and CDR2: SGHTA, FQGNSA. This CDR3 comprises 14 residues. CDR3 protein: CASSSAPGYNEQFF. In nucleotides, the CDR3 is TGTGCCAGCAGCTCCGCGCCAGGATACAATGAGCAGTTCTTC. Filled out from reference TRBV7-2 and TRBJ2-1, the complete variable domain reads GAGVSQSPSNKVTEKGKDVELRCDPISGHTALYWYRQSLGQGLEFLIYFQGNSAPDKSGLPSDRFSAERTGGSVSTLTIQRTQQEDSAVYLCASSSAPGYNEQFFGPGTRLTVL.

V and J are TRBV5-1 and TRBJ2-6; D remains unclear. The length of the CDR3 is 17 residues. V shed 4 bases and J shed 0 bases, with 14 bases lying between them. CDR1 and CDR2 (germline): SGHRS, YFSETQ. CDR3 coding DNA: TGCGCCAGCAGCCTACGCCCTTTCCCCTCTGGGGCCAACGTCCTGACTTTC. Translating gives CASSLRPFPSGANVLTF.

The chain recombines TRBV10-3 with TRBJ2-1, with TRBD2 matching 7 bases. V was pared by 6 bases and J by 3 bases, with 2 bases of the junction left unmatched. Germline CDR1 reads ENHRY; CDR2 reads SYGVKD. This CDR3 region has 13 residues. As DNA, the CDR3 is TGTGCCATCAGCCGGGACTACTACAATGAGCAGTTCTTC. Residues: CAISRDYYNEQFF.

This rearrangement joins TRBV12-3 or TRBV12-4 to TRBJ1-1, with D tentatively TRBD1 (5 bases). Trimming took 5 bases from V and 4 from J, leaving 11 bases between them. The CDR3 is made up of 13 amino acids. The CDR3 protein is CASSGSGGTEAFF. DNA for the CDR3: TGTGCCAGCAGTGGCTCGGGGGGCACTGAAGCTTTCTTT.

The chain is built from TRBV3-1 (or the pseudogene TRBV3-2) and TRBJ2-7; a possible D gene is TRBD1 (5 bases). This CDR3 is built from 14 residues. CDR1 and CDR2 (germline): LGHDT, YNNKEL (reference sequence). Trimming cost V 4 bases and J 5 bases, with 15 bases left between them. CDR3 nucleotides: TGTGCCAGCAGCCTAAGGACAACGAGCGACGAGCAGTACTTC. The encoded protein is CASSLRTTSDEQYF.

The CDR3 DNA is TGTGCCAGCAGGAAAACTAGCGAGGCCTACGAGCAGTACTTC. Translating it yields CASRKTSEAYEQYF. The chain joins TRBV6-5 to TRBJ2-7, with TRBD2 matching over 7 bases. Looked up from germline, CDR1 is MNHEY and CDR2 is SVGAGI. After removal of 6 bases from V and 2 bases from J, the junction contained 7 bases not matched to a gene. The CDR3 is 14 amino acids.

The rearrangement uses TRBV15 and TRBJ2-1; D remains unclear. This CDR3 spans 12 amino acids. V was shortened by 1 base and J by 13 bases, with 11 bases between the two germline ends. Germline V CDR1 and CDR2: LNHNV, YYDKDF (reference sequence). This CDR3 is CATSRGSQVQFF. The CDR3 DNA reads as TGTGCCACCAGCAGAGGCTCGCAGGTCCAGTTCTTC.

This clone was counted only a few times. The chain couples TRBV5-1 to TRBJ2-1, with TRBD2 matching over 8 bases. Germline V gene lookup returns CDR1 SGHRS and CDR2 YFSETQ. CDR3 length: 15 amino acids. The V gene end was trimmed by 3 bases and the J gene end by 9 bases; junction bases not matched to a gene: 11. The CDR3 spells CASSSREGLRREQFF. The CDR3 DNA sequence: TGCGCCAGCAGCTCTCGGGAGGGTCTAAGGCGTGAGCAGTTCTTC. Full variable domain (remainder filled in from reference TRBV5-1 and TRBJ2-1): KAGVTQTPRYLIKTRGQQVTLSCSPISGHRSVSWYQQTPGQGLQFLFEYFSETQRNKGNFPGRFSGRQFSNSRSEMNVSTLELGDSALYLCASSSREGLRREQFFGPGTRLTVL.

V usage is TRBV7-2 and J usage is TRBJ1-2; D is ambiguous. This CDR3 comprises 12 residues. V was trimmed by 7 bases and J by 4 bases, leaving 10 bases between them. Germline-derived CDR1 and CDR2 are SGHTA and FQGNSA. The chain's CDR3 is CASTQLLYGYTF. The CDR3 nucleotides are TGTGCCAGCACACAGCTACTCTATGGCTACACCTTC.

The rearrangement uses TRBV15 and TRBJ2-3; no reliable D call. The germline V gene has CDR1 LNHNV and CDR2 YYDKDF (reference sequence). V was shortened by 5 bases and J by 4 bases, with 13 bases between the two germline ends. The length of the CDR3 is 14 residues. The CDR3 region is CATSQEVLADTQYF. As DNA, the CDR3 is TGTGCCACCAGCCAGGAAGTCCTCGCAGATACGCAGTATTTT.

The rearrangement uses TRBV5-6 and TRBJ1-2; 8 nucleotides match TRBD1. The V segment lost 4 bases and the J segment 4 bases; nucleotides outside the gene matches: 15. CDR3 size: 17 residues. Germline values: CDR1 SGHDT, CDR2 YYEEEE. CDR3 bases: TGTGCCAGCAGCCCGGTCCCCCGGGACAGGACAGCCTATGGCTACACCTTC. This codes for CASSPVPRDRTAYGYTF.

The chain links TRBV27 to TRBJ2-2; 7 bases line up with TRBD2. Germline loops: CDR1 MNHEY, CDR2 SMNVEV (reference sequence). The V and J ends lost 7 bases and 1 base, in that order; junction bases with no gene match: 9. This CDR3 region has 16 residues. The CDR3 DNA reads TGTGCCAGCAATTCGGGGGGTGCGGGGAACACCGGGGAGCTGTTTTTT. Residues: CASNSGGAGNTGELFF.

The chain links TRBV2 to TRBJ2-5; 7 nucleotides match TRBD1. Losses at the gene ends were 5 bases for V and 5 bases for J; bases not matched to a gene: 11. There are 15 residues in the CDR3. Germline V gives CDR1 SNHLY, CDR2 FYNNEI. The CDR3 DNA follows: TGTGCCAGCAGTTTAAACAGGGGTCCGGGGGAGACCCAGTACTTC. Translation gives CASSLNRGPGETQYF.

The table lists this clone with a few counts. The V gene is TRBV29-1, the J gene TRBJ1-4; no clear D gene. The CDR3 spans 11 residues. Germline CDR1 is SQVTM and CDR2 is ANQGSEA. Trimming left V 6 bases short and J 5 bases short, with 7 bases between. The CDR3 region is CSVLGNEKLFF. CDR3 coding DNA: TGCAGCGTACTAGGAAATGAAAAACTGTTTTTT. Complete variable domain (other parts from reference TRBV29-1 and TRBJ1-4): SAVISQKPSRDICQRGTSLTIQCQVDSQVTMMFWYRQQPGQSLTLIATANQGSEATYESGFVIDKFPISRPNLTFSTLTVSNMSPEDSSIYLCSVLGNEKLFFGSGTQLSVL.

J is TRBJ1-5 and V is TRBV2; D is unresolved. The CDR3 extends over 15 amino acids. Trimming took 6 bases from V and 3 from J, leaving 15 bases between them. Germline V gene sequence: CDR1 SNHLY, CDR2 FYNNEI. CDR3: CASRAGIQPNQPQHF. The CDR3, as DNA: TGTGCCAGCAGGGCCGGGATCCAACCCAATCAGCCCCAGCATTTT.

The sample holds one count of this clone. The chain links TRBV27 to TRBJ2-3, with TRBD2 matching 10 bases. Germline CDR1 MNHEY, CDR2 SMNVEV (reference sequence). The trim removed 5 bases at V and 0 bases at J, leaving 14 bases unmatched. This CDR3 comprises 19 residues. The DNA for the CDR3 is TGTGCCAGCAGTCGGCTTAATCCGGGACTAGCGTACAGCACAGATACGCAGTATTTT. Protein product: CASSRLNPGLAYSTDTQYF.

The chain combines TRBV18 with TRBJ1-1; D is perhaps TRBD1 (6 bases). The germline CDR1 and CDR2 sequences are KGHSH and LQKENI. The length of the CDR3 is 14 residues. Trimming shortened V by 3 bases and J by 0 bases, and 8 bases separated the two germline ends. CDR3 sequence: CASSPGQMNTEAFF. CDR3 DNA: TGTGCCAGCTCACCGGGACAAATGAACACTGAAGCTTTCTTT.

This chain uses TRBV7-8 with TRBJ2-7; TRBD1 matches 9 bases. Germline assignment: CDR1 SGHVS and CDR2 FQNEAQ. J gave up 5 bases and V 1 base, and 9 bases lay outside the gene matches. This CDR3 spans 16 amino acids. CDR3 DNA: TGTGCCAGCAGCTTAGTGGGCGGGACAGGGAGCCACGAGCAGTACTTC. Protein sequence: CASSLVGGTGSHEQYF.

The V and J genes are TRBV6-1 and TRBJ1-5, with 10 bases matching TRBD1. CDR1 is MNHNS and CDR2 is SASEGT in the germline V gene. The CDR3 extends over 15 amino acids. With V trimmed by 5 bases and J by 2 bases, 3 bases remained unmatched. CDR3 region: CASSFGTGGNQPQHF. In DNA form, the CDR3 reads TGTGCCAGCAGTTTCGGGACAGGGGGCAATCAGCCCCAGCATTTT.

This clone occurred once. This chain uses TRBV6-5 with TRBJ1-1, with 8 bases aligning to TRBD1. V trimming: 2 bases; J trimming: 1 base; junction bases outside the gene matches: 0. CDR1 MNHEY and CDR2 SVGAGI come from the germline V gene. There are 14 residues in the CDR3. The CDR3 DNA reads as TGTGCCAGCAGTTACGACAGGGGGAACACTGAAGCTTTCTTT. Protein product: CASSYDRGNTEAFF.

J is TRBJ2-7 and V is TRBV18, with TRBD2 as a possible D gene (7 bases). Looked up from germline, CDR1 is KGHSH and CDR2 is LQKENI. V gave up 5 bases and J gave up 4 bases, with 24 bases separating them. The length of the CDR3 is 17 residues. This chain's CDR3 is CASSTRGGGAKPYEQYF. CDR3 DNA: TGTGCCAGCTCAACAAGAGGCGGGGGCGCGAAACCATACGAGCAGTACTTC.

This chain links TRBV11-3 with TRBJ2-5; D is uncertain. There are 13 residues in the CDR3. V was cut by 0 bases and J by 5 bases, with 7 bases left in between. From germline, CDR1 is SGHNT and CDR2 YENEEA. The DNA for the CDR3 is TGTGCCAGCAGCTTAGACTCGAGGGAGACCCAGTACTTC. Translated, it gives CASSLDSRETQYF.

The table lists this clone with a count of one. The chain combines TRBV2 with TRBJ2-2; 8 positions agree with TRBD2. CDR3 size: 13 residues. Per germline, CDR1 SNHLY and CDR2 FYNNEI. The trim removed 3 bases at V and 9 bases at J, leaving 3 bases unmatched. The CDR3 loop is CASSDGTRRELFF. DNA for the CDR3: TGTGCCAGCAGTGACGGGACTAGACGGGAGCTGTTTTTT.

This clone has just a few counts. V and J are TRBV6-1 and TRBJ1-3, with TRBD1 matching over 12 bases. Unmatched junction bases numbered 8, after V lost 4 bases and J lost 4 bases. Per germline, CDR1 MNHNS and CDR2 SASEGT. This CDR3 spans 17 amino acids. DNA for the CDR3: TGTGCCAGCAGTGCGTCCGGGACAGGGGGCGCAGGAAACACCATATATTTT. Its protein product is CASSASGTGGAGNTIYF.

As to this clone: One junction end does not reproduce the germline sequence, and a read error may be involved. The V call is TRBV7-9, the J call TRBJ1-2; D might be TRBD1 (6 bases). Germline V CDR1 and CDR2: SEHNR, FQNEAQ (reference sequence). CDR3 length: 13 residues. The CDR3 sequence is CASSFYGQSTPAF. The CDR3 DNA is TGTGCCAGCAGCTTTTACGGACAGAGCACTCCGGCCTTC.

The chain couples TRBV18 to TRBJ1-6; D is unresolved. V lost 2 bases to trimming and J lost 0 bases, with 14 bases between them. CDR1 and CDR2 (germline): KGHSH, LQKENI. The CDR3 is 18 residues long. As DNA, the CDR3 is TGTGCCAGCTCACCAATGGCCCCCACAGCCTCCTATAATTCACCCCTCCACTTT. Protein sequence: CASSPMAPTASYNSPLHF.

The V and J genes are TRBV27 and TRBJ2-1, with 14 nucleotides matching TRBD2. This CDR3 spans 17 amino acids. V shed 3 bases, J shed 5 bases, and the junction held 6 bases outside the gene matches. Germline values: CDR1 MNHEY, CDR2 SMNVEV (reference sequence). The CDR3 here is CASSFSPGLAGDNEQFF. The DNA for the CDR3 is TGTGCCAGCAGTTTCTCTCCGGGACTAGCGGGAGACAATGAGCAGTTCTTC.

The genes are TRBV19 and TRBJ1-6; TRBD1 matches at 7 bases. The CDR3 length is 15 residues. Germline V CDR1 and CDR2: LNHDA, SQIVND (reference sequence). V gave up 3 bases and J gave up 7 bases; unmatched junction bases: 6. Here the CDR3 reads CASSMGSRGNSPLHF. DNA for the CDR3: TGTGCCAGTAGTATGGGTTCCAGGGGGAATTCACCCCTCCACTTT.